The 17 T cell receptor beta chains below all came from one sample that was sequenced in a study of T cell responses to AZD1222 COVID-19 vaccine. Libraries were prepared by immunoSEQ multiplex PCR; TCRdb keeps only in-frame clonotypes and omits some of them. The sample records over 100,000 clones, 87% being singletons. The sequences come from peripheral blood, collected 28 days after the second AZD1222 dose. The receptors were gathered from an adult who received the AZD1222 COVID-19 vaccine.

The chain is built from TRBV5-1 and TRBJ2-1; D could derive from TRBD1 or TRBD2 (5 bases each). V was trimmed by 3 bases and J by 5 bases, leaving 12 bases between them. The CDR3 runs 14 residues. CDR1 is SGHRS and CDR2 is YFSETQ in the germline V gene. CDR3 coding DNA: TGCGCCAGCAGCTGGGACGGACAAAACAATGAGCAGTTCTTC. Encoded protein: CASSWDGQNNEQFF.

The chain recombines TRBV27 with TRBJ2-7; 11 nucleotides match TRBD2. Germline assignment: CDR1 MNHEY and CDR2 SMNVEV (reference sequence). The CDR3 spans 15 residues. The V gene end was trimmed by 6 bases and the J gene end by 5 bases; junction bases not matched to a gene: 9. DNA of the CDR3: TGTGCCAGCAGCCCTAGCGGGAGGTCTGACAACGAGCAGTACTTC. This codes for CASSPSGRSDNEQYF.

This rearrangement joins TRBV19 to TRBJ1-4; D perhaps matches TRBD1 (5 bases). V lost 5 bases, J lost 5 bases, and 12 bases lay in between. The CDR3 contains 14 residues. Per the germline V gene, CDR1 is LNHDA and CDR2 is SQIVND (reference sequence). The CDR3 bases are TGTGCCAGTAGTCTGGGACGACGGAATGAAAAACTGTTTTTT. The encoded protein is CASSLGRRNEKLFF.

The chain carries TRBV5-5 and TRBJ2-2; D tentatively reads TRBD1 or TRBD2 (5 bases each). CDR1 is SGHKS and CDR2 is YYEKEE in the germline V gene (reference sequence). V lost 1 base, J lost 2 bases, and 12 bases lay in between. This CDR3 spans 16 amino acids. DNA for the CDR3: TGTGCCAGCAGCTTGTGGGGCAGGACTAACACCGGGGAGCTGTTTTTT. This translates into CASSLWGRTNTGELFF.

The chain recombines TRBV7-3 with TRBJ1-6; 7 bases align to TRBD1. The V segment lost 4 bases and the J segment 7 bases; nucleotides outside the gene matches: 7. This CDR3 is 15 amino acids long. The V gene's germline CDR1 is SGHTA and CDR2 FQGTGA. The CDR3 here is CASSWTGGGNSPLHF. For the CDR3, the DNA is TGTGCCAGCAGCTGGACAGGTGGAGGGAATTCACCCCTCCACTTT.

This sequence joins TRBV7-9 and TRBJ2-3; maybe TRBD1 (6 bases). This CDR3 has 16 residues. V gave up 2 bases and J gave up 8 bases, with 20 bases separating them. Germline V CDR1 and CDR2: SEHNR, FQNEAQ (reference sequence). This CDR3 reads CASSLLSVGAFGTQYF. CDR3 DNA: TGTGCCAGCAGCTTACTTAGCGTGGGGGCCTTTGGTACGCAGTATTTT.

CDR3 DNA: TGTGCCAGCAGTGAACCCTATGGGAACAGTAATGAAAAACTGTTTTTT. Residues: CASSEPYGNSNEKLFF. The rearrangement joins TRBV6-1 to TRBJ1-4; unclear D gene. Germline V gives CDR1 MNHNS, CDR2 SASEGT. Trimming pared 2 bases from V and 4 bases from J, leaving 14 bases between. The CDR3 length is 16 residues.

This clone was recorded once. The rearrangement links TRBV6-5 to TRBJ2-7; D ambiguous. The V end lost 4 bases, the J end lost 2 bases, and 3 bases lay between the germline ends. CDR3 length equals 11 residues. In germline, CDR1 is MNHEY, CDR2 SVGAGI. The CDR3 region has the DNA TGTGCCAGCAGTTTTACCTACGAGCAGTACTTC. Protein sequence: CASSFTYEQYF.

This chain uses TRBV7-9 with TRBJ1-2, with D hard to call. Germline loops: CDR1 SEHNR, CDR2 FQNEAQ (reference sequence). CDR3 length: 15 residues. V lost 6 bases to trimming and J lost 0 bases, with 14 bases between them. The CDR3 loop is CASSQAGAANYGYTF. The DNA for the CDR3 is TGTGCCAGCAGTCAGGCAGGCGCTGCTAACTATGGCTACACCTTC. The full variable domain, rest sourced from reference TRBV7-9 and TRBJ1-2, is DTGVSQNPRHKITKRGQNVTFRCDPISEHNRLYWYRQTLGQGPEFLTYFQNEAQLEKSRLLSDRFSAERPKGSFSTLEIQRTEQGDSAMYLCASSQAGAANYGYTFGSGTRLTVV.

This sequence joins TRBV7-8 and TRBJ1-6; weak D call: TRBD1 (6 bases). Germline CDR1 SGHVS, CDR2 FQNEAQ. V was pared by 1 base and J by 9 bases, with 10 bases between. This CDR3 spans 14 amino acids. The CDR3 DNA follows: TGTGCCAGCAGCTTAGACAGGGCGGCTTCACCCCTCCACTTT. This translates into CASSLDRAASPLHF.

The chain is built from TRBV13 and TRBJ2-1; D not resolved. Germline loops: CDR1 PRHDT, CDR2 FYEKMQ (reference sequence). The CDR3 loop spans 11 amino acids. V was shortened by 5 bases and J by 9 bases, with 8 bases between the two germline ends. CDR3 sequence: CASSPAAEQFF. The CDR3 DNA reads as TGTGCCAGCAGCCCGGCGGCTGAGCAGTTCTTC. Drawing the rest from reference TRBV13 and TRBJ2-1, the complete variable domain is AAGVIQSPRHLIKEKRETATLKCYPIPRHDTVYWYQQGPGQDPQFLISFYEKMQSDKGSIPDRFSAQQFSDYHSELNMSSLELGDSALYFCASSPAAEQFFGPGTRLTVL.

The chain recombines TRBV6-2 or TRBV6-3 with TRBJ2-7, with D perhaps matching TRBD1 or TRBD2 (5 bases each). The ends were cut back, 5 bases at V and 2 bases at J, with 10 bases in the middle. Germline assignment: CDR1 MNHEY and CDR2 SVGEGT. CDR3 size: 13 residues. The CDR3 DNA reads TGTGCCAGCAGTAACCGGGGACCCTACGAGCAGTACTTC. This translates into CASSNRGPYEQYF.

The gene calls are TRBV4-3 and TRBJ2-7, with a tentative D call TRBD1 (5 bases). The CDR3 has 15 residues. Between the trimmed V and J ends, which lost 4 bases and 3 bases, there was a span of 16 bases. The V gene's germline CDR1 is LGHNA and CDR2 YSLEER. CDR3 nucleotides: TGCGCCAGCAGCCGTACCTCCACAGGATTCTACGAGCAGTACTTC. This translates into CASSRTSTGFYEQYF.

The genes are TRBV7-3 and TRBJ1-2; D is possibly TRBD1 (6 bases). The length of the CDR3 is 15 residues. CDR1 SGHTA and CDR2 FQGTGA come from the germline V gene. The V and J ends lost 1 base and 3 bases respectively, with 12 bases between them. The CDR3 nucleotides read TGTGCCAGCAGCTTAAGGGCAGGGGTGGACTATGGCTACACCTTC. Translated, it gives CASSLRAGVDYGYTF.

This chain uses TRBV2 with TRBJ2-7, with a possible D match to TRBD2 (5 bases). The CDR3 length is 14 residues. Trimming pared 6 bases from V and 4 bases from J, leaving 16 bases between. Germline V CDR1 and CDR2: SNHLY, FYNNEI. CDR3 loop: CASRDYSTAYEQYF. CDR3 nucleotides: TGTGCCAGCAGAGACTACTCGACGGCTTACGAGCAGTACTTC.

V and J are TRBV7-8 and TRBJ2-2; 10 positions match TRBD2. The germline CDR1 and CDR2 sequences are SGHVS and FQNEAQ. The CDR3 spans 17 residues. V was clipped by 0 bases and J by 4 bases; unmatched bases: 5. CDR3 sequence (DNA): TGTGCCAGCAGCTTAGCGCCTAGCGGGGGATTCACCGGGGAGCTGTTTTTT. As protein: CASSLAPSGGFTGELFF.

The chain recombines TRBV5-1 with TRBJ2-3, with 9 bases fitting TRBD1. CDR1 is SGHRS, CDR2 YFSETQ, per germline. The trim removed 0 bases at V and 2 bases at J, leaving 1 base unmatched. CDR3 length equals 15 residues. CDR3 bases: TGCGCCAGCAGCTTGGGGGACAGGGTCACAGATACGCAGTATTTT. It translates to CASSLGDRVTDTQYF.